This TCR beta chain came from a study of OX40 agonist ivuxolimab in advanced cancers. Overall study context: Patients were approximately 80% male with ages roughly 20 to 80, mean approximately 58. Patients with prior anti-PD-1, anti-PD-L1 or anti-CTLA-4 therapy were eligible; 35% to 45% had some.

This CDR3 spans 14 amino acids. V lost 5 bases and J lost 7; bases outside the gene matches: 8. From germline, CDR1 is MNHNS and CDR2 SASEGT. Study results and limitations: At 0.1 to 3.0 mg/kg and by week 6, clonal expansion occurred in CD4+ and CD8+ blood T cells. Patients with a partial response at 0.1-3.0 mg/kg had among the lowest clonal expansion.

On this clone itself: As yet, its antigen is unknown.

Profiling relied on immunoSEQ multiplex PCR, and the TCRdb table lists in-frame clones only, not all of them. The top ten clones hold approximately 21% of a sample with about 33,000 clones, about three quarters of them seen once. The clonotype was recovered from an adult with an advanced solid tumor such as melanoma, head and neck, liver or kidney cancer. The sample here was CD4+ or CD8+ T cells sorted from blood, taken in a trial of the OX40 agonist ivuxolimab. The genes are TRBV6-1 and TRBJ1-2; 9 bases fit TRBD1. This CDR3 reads CASSILTGGIGYTF. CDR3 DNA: TGTGCCAGCAGTATACTGACAGGGGGTATTGGCTACACCTTC.